This passage covers 21 T cell receptor beta chains from one sample sequenced in a study of tumor-infiltrating lymphocytes in primary liver carcinoma. Unsorted bulk tissue, roughly 20-33 mg of it, served as the source for co-extraction of RNA and DNA. A primer in the constant region served to generate TCR beta cDNA from around 500 ng of total RNA. Slightly modified ARM-PCR, run as three nested multiplex PCR rounds, produced the TCR beta libraries. Running 10 cycles apiece, the first two PCR rounds relied on TRBV1-TRBV30 forward primers together with a C-beta reverse primer. TCRdb used MiXCR to reprocess the multiplex PCR reads, holding one entry per CDR3 protein. The table has 20,000 to 30,000 distinct CDR3 sequences, roughly 80% seen once; the top ten hold 46%. Input material: liver tumor tissue from sampling region 3. The subset was: tumor region T3, left-lateral pole. The receptors derive from a man aged 35 to 55 with primary liver carcinoma and hepatitis B virus infection.

Concerning this clonotype itself: One junction end does not reproduce the germline sequence, and a read error may be involved. The chain carries TRBV4-1 and TRBJ1-6, with D uncertain. In germline, CDR1 is MGHRA, CDR2 YSYEKL. The CDR3 is 16 amino acids. The CDR3 sequence: CARSYHLQRADSLLHF. CDR3 nucleotide sequence: TGCGCCAGAAGCTACCACCTACAGAGGGCGGATTCACTCCTCCACTTT.

Notes on this clonotype: A read error may account for a junction end that differs from germline. This chain links TRBV6-9 with TRBJ2-3, with TRBD2 matching over 9 bases. The germline V gene has CDR1 MNHGY and CDR2 SVAAGI. This CDR3 is built from 16 residues. In DNA, the CDR3 is TGTGCAAGCAGGAAAGGGACTAGCAGGAGGACGAATACGCAGTATTTT. It yields the protein CASRKGTSRRTNTQYF.

Concerning this clonotype itself: This CDR3 fails to terminate in the conserved phenylalanine or tryptophan, so it likely reflects a read error. The chain combines TRBV28 with TRBJ2-5, with 12 bases lining up with TRBD2. The V segment lost 5 bases and the J segment 5 bases; nucleotides outside the gene matches: 9. Per the germline V gene, CDR1 is MDHEN and CDR2 is SYDVKM. The CDR3 consists of 16 residues. The CDR3 is CASSDAGLAGRETQYL. CDR3 in DNA: TGTGCCAGCAGTGATGCGGGACTAGCGGGCAGGGAGACCCAGTACTTA.

Comments on this clonotype: The conserved final phenylalanine or tryptophan is absent from the CDR3, which likely points to a read error. The DNA is omitted, as the CDR3 cannot be located on it reliably, and the CDR3 follows TCRdb's listing. J is TRBJ2-7 and V is TRBV4-3; the table's D call, TRBD1, was not checked against the DNA. The CDR3 is 15 residues long, ends included. In germline, CDR1 is LGHNA, CDR2 YSLEER. The CDR3 loop is CASSQESGRDCEEYL.

The chain combines TRBV6-1 with TRBJ1-6; D remains ambiguous. The CDR3 has 14 residues. Germline lookup yields CDR1 MNHNS and CDR2 SASEGT. Trimming shortened V by 3 bases and J by 10 bases, and 13 bases separated the two germline ends. The DNA of the CDR3 is TGTGCCAGCAGTGAGGGCGAGTCAGTATCACCCCTCCACTTT. It yields the protein CASSEGESVSPLHF.

This clonotype was seen ten or more times. The V gene is TRBV7-9, the J gene TRBJ2-3; a weak D match, TRBD1 (6 bases). Trimming took 2 bases from V and 4 from J, leaving 13 bases between them. Germline V CDR1 and CDR2: SEHNR, FQNEAQ (reference sequence). The CDR3 is 15 residues long. CDR3 residues: CASSLYYRVADTQYF. The CDR3, as DNA: TGTGCCAGCAGCTTATATTACAGGGTAGCAGATACGCAGTATTTT.

As to this clonotype: The junction does not match germline at one end; this may be a read error. The V gene is TRBV5-1, the J gene TRBJ2-7, with TRBD1 matching over 11 bases. CDR3 size: 14 residues. The germline V gene encodes CDR1 SGHRS and CDR2 YFSETQ. CDR3 residues: CPSSSGQGARKQYF. CDR3 nucleotides: TGCCCCAGCAGCTCCGGACAGGGGGCTAGGAAGCAGTACTTC.

This chain links TRBV7-8 with TRBJ2-2; D unresolved. Trimming took off 9 bases at V and 1 base at J, with 18 bases between the two ends. Germline V lookup: CDR1 SGHVS, CDR2 FQNEAQ. The CDR3 has 16 residues. CDR3: CASSRIRSENTGELFF. In DNA form, the CDR3 reads TGTGCCAGTAGCAGAATCCGATCGGAGAACACCGGGGAGCTGTTTTTT.

To note about this clonotype: One end of the junction fails to match germline, which may point to a read error. CDR3 in DNA: TGTGCCGGCAGGCCGACAGACACAGATACGCAGTATTTT. This translates into CAGRPTDTDTQYF. The V and J genes are TRBV12-3 or TRBV12-4 and TRBJ2-3; weak D call: TRBD1 (5 bases). The CDR3 is 13 residues long.

As to this clonotype: This may stem from a read error, because a much larger clone lies one nucleotide away. This chain links TRBV2 with TRBJ2-2; 7 bases are a match to TRBD1. This CDR3 has 13 residues. Germline assignment: CDR1 SNHLY and CDR2 FYNNEI. V dropped 6 bases and J dropped 6; count of bases not matched to a gene: 4. CDR3: CASRDRFPGELFF. In DNA form, the CDR3 reads TGTGCCAGCAGGGACAGGTTCCCCGGGGAGCTGTTTTTT.

This chain connects TRBV6-5 to TRBJ1-2; the match to TRBD1 covers 10 bases. The CDR3 is 15 amino acids. Unmatched junction bases numbered 4, after V lost 2 bases and J lost 4 bases. Germline V gene sequence: CDR1 MNHEY, CDR2 SVGAGI. The CDR3 DNA is TGTGCCAGCAGTTACATCGGGACAGGGGCCTATGGCTACACCTTC. Amino acids: CASSYIGTGAYGYTF.

In the case of this clonotype: Its ends do not fully match the called genes, so a read error is possible. This CDR3 reads CASSPLGNNNNGQFF. In nucleotides, the CDR3 is TGCGCAAGCAGCCCGCTTGGTAACAACAACAATGGGCAGTTCTTC. The chain links TRBV4-1 to TRBJ2-1; no definite D call. This CDR3 is built from 15 residues. The germline CDR1 and CDR2 sequences are MGHRA and YSYEKL.

Regarding this clonotype: Since the CDR3 does not end with the conserved phenylalanine or tryptophan, this likely comes from a read error. The V gene is TRBV11-2, the J gene TRBJ2-5; D is uncertain. The CDR3 loop spans 13 amino acids. Germline V gene sequence: CDR1 SGHAT, CDR2 FQNNGV. DNA of the CDR3: TGTGACAGCAGCTTAGTTATGGAAGAGACCCAGTACTTA. Translating it yields CDSSLVMEETQYL.

The chain combines TRBV6-2 or TRBV6-3 with TRBJ2-1; D could derive from TRBD1 or TRBD2 (6 bases each). The CDR3 loop spans 13 amino acids. Germline CDR1 MNHEY, CDR2 SVGEGT. CDR3: CDSRTTGYGEQFF. As DNA, the CDR3 is TGTGATAGCAGGACTACAGGGTACGGTGAGCAGTTCTTC.

The J gene is TRBJ2-2, the V gene TRBV6-1; 8 positions agree with TRBD2. Germline V gene lookup returns CDR1 MNHNS and CDR2 SASEGT. The trim removed 8 bases at V and 7 bases at J, leaving 12 bases unmatched. The CDR3 sequence is 15 residues long. CDR3 protein: CASCGIAGRVGELFF. In DNA form, the CDR3 reads TGTGCCAGCTGCGGAATAGCGGGAAGGGTCGGGGAGCTGTTTTTT.

In the case of this clonotype: In this CDR3 the conserved last residue, phenylalanine or tryptophan, is missing, so a read error is likely. The rearrangement joins TRBV4-1 to TRBJ2-5; 10 bases fit TRBD2. The CDR3 length is 14 residues. Looked up from germline, CDR1 is MGHRA and CDR2 is YSYEKL. CDR3 sequence (DNA): TGCGTCAGCAGCCAAGCGGGAGGGCCAGAGACCCAGTACTTA. This translates into CVSSQAGGPETQYL.

Turning to this clonotype: A read error may produce the germline difference seen at one junction end. V gene TRBV25-1 combines with J gene TRBJ2-3; 9 nucleotides line up with TRBD1. The CDR3 is 16 amino acids. The V gene's germline CDR1 is MGHDK and CDR2 SYGVNS. The CDR3 nucleotides read TGTGCCTGCAGTGAGTTCTGGGACAGGGACACAGATACGCAGTATTTT. Translated: CACSEFWDRDTDTQYF.

As concerns this clonotype: The junction differs from germline at one of its ends, possibly a read error. The V gene is TRBV11-2, the J gene TRBJ2-1; 9 nucleotides agree with TRBD2. Germline CDR1 is SGHAT and CDR2 is FQNNGV. The CDR3 covers 16 residues. As DNA, the CDR3 is TGTGTCAGCGGTTTAGAGCTCCTAGCGGGAATGAATGAGCAGTTCTTC. It encodes CVSGLELLAGMNEQFF.

In this sample, this clonotype turned up once. The genes are TRBV6-1 and TRBJ2-3; D is possibly TRBD1 (6 bases). V dropped 11 bases and J dropped 6 bases, with 15 bases sitting between them. The CDR3 has 12 residues. From germline, CDR1 is MNHNS and CDR2 SASEGT. CDR3 protein: CASGELMDTQYF. CDR3 DNA: TGTGCCTCAGGGGAGCTCATGGATACGCAGTATTTT.

This clonotype was observed a few times. The rearrangement links TRBV6-1 to TRBJ2-2, with 8 bases matching TRBD2. Germline lookup yields CDR1 MNHNS and CDR2 SASEGT. Unmatched junction bases numbered 13, after V lost 4 bases and J lost 9 bases. CDR3 size: 16 residues. CDR3 DNA sequence: TGTGCCAGCAGTGGTCCGGGACTAGTGGGGACCTGGGAGCTGTTTTTT. Translation gives CASSGPGLVGTWELFF.

This clonotype was seen only once. V gene TRBV5-1 combines with J gene TRBJ2-1; the match to TRBD2 covers 10 bases. V shed 5 bases and J 7 bases; nucleotides not matched to a gene: 9. CDR3 length equals 15 residues. Germline assignment: CDR1 SGHRS and CDR2 YFSETQ. Written as DNA, the CDR3 is TGCGCCAGCAGTTTGTCCATAGCGGGAGGTAATGAGCAGTTCTTC. This translates into CASSLSIAGGNEQFF.